Given below is one TCR beta chain in context. TCRdb ran MiXCR on the 5' RACE reads and lists one entry per CDR3 protein. The repertoire holds around 590,000 distinct CDR3 sequences, with approximately 13% as singletons. Germline CDR1 reads LNHNV; CDR2 reads YYDKDF (reference sequence). The V gene lost 10 bases and the J gene lost 5 bases, with 5 bases spanning the gap. The CDR3 is 10 amino acids. This sample was included in a study of T cells after yellow fever vaccination. V and J are TRBV15 and TRBJ2-2; D is uncertain. The clonotype comes from a man younger than 45 who received the YFV17D yellow fever vaccine. Sequencing used PBMCs, obtained on the day of the yellow fever booster vaccination. CDR3 loop: CAKRTGELFF. CDR3 nucleotides: TGTGCCAAACGGACCGGGGAGCTGTTTTTT.